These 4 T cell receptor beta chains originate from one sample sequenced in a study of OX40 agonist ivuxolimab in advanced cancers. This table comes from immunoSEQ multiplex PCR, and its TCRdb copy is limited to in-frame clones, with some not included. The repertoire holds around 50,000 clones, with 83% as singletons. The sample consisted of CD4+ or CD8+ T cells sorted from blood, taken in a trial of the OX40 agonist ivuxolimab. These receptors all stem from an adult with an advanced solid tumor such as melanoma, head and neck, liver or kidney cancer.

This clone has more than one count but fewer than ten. The DNA for the CDR3 is TGTGCCAGCAGCGTAGGAGATCAGCACGGGGAGCTGTTTTTT. Protein sequence: CASSVGDQHGELFF. The rearrangement joins TRBV9 to TRBJ2-2; no clear D gene. Per the germline V gene, CDR1 is SGDLS and CDR2 is YYNGEE. V was clipped by 0 bases and J by 7 bases, with 10 bases between them. The length of the CDR3 is 14 residues.

The CDR3 DNA sequence: TGTGCCAGCAGTTTAGGCCAGGGATACGAGCAGTACTTC. This sequence encodes CASSLGQGYEQYF. V gene TRBV28 combines with J gene TRBJ2-7; D may be TRBD1 (5 bases). V was trimmed by 2 bases and J by 4 bases, leaving 9 bases between them. The CDR3 runs 13 residues. The V gene's germline CDR1 is MDHEN and CDR2 SYDVKM.

This chain's CDR3 is CASSLGTFYEQYF. In nucleotides, the CDR3 is TGTGCCAGCAGTTTAGGGACCTTCTACGAGCAGTACTTC. The chain recombines TRBV28 with TRBJ2-7, with D possibly called TRBD1 or TRBD2 (5 bases each). CDR3 length: 13 amino acids. Germline-derived CDR1 and CDR2 are MDHEN and SYDVKM. Trimming removed 2 bases from V and 3 bases from J, with 8 bases in between.

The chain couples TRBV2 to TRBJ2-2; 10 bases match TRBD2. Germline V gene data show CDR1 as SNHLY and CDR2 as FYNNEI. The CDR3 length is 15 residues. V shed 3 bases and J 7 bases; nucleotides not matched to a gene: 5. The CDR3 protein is CASSELAGAIGELFF. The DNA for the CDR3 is TGTGCCAGCAGTGAGCTAGCGGGAGCCATCGGGGAGCTGTTTTTT. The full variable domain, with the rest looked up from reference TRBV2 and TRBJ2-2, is EPEVTQTPSHQVTQMGQEVILRCVPISNHLYFYWYRQILGQKVEFLVSFYNNEISEKSEIFDDQFSVERPDGSNFTLKIRSTKLEDSAMYFCASSELAGAIGELFFGEGSRLTVL.